This record concerns one T cell receptor (beta chain) sequence. This clone was recorded once. Its antigen has not been determined. Base qualities are missing; no much larger clone stands one base away. The immunoSEQ Assay, a bias-controlled multiplex PCR, was used to amplify TCRbeta CDR3 regions from genomic DNA. Per the source publication's procedure: Within the assay, amplification of reference gene primers was used to estimate how many nucleated cells each sample contained. Sequence reads were collapsed and filtered to measure the absolute abundance of every unique TCRbeta CDR3 rearrangement. For each sample, productive Simpson clonality was calculated as the square root of Simpson's diversity index across productive rearrangements. The immuneACCESS repertoire file appears here via TCRdb, limited to in-frame rearrangements. These files lack a portion of the clones; in checked studies, under half of the deficit traces to unresolved V genes, and the cause of the others is not known. V, J and clone size derive from that table, while D and trimming were established from the DNA sequence. The table for this sample lists approximately 300,000 clones; approximately 90% of them were counted only once. The top ten constitute 4.5% to 7% of the sample.

The data stem from a study of blood T cell repertoires in COVID-19 (TCRdb year 2020). With regard to the full study: The collaborator samples originated in the United States, Italy and Spain and spanned the acute and convalescent phases of COVID-19. The material from the prospective study consisted of cDNA or gDNA derived from T cells, B-cell-depleted T cells, or PBMCs. A freely available public database, intended as a resource for researchers studying the immune response to SARS-CoV-2, is where the repertoires were released. Deeply sampled blood TCRbeta repertoires from subjects exposed to, actively infected with, or recovered from COVID-19 were included in the dataset. The samples were drawn from the first 160 participants of the ongoing ImmuneRACE study and from about 1,200 subjects provided by 6 global collaborators. Where available, HLA class I and class II types were taken from metadata supplied by the sample provider and were not determined by assay-based typing. A de-identified subject ID, COVID-19 status, age in years and sex were almost always included in the sample metadata.

Overall study outcomes, separate from this receptor: How much clinical and demographic metadata was included differed by source and by participant, and the metadata was provided uncurated.

In the prospective study, participants were about 18 to 90 years old, resided in about two dozen geographic areas of the United States, and were enrolled through a virtual design. In the prospective study, cohorts were assigned on the basis of participant-reported clinical history obtained from a screening survey and a study questionnaire. Recovered participants in ImmuneRACE Cohort 3 were defined by two consecutive negative NP/OP PCR tests, clearance by a healthcare professional, or resolution of symptoms. In the prospective study, whole blood, serum and a nasopharyngeal or oropharyngeal swab were collected from each participant by mobile phlebotomists. Additional blood draws and questionnaires over an approximately two-month period could optionally be provided by prospective study participants. Before DNA extraction, prospective study blood samples were shipped either frozen or at room temperature.

Trimming leaves V shorter by 0 bases and J shorter by 10 bases, with the junction holding 12 bases beyond the gene matches. CDR1 and CDR2, per the germline V gene, are LGHNA and YSLEER. The CDR3 runs 17 residues from the cysteine to the phenylalanine. Just the 51-base CDR3 DNA is kept, in frame starting at base 1. The chain employs TRBV4-3 and TRBJ1-6; the junction holds 7 bases that match TRBD1. The sequenced sample consisted of PBMCs or T cells enriched from blood (not recorded which). This TCR was recovered from a woman aged 25-40 years who had recovered from COVID-19. The CDR3 reads CASSQERGQGPGSPLHF. The nucleotide sequence is given as TGCGCCAGCAGCCAAGAGAGGGGGCAGGGTCCAGGATCACCCCTCCACTTT.